Listed here are 3 T cell receptor beta chains from one sample, sequenced in a study of shared clonotypes between healthy human individuals. Generated by immunoSEQ multiplex PCR, the TCRdb table keeps only in-frame clones and is missing some. The sample carries some 2 million clones, 85% to 95% recorded once. The specimen sequenced was naive CD4+ T cells sorted from blood. Sample subset: CD45RA+ positively selected. The source is a young man in good health.

This chain links TRBV6-5 with TRBJ1-6; D remains unclear. The CDR3 extends over 13 amino acids. Germline V lookup: CDR1 MNHEY, CDR2 SVGAGI. The ends were cut back, 6 bases at V and 9 bases at J, with 12 bases in the middle. The CDR3 is CASSRQDVSPLHF. In DNA, the CDR3 is TGTGCCAGCAGCCGTCAGGATGTTTCACCCCTCCACTTT.

In this sample, this clone turned up a few times. V is TRBV27 and J is TRBJ1-6; 10 positions match TRBD1. V lost 0 bases, J lost 10 bases, and 6 bases stayed unmatched. Germline V gene sequence: CDR1 MNHEY, CDR2 SMNVEV (reference sequence). The CDR3 consists of 16 residues. DNA of the CDR3: TGTGCCAGCAGTTTATCGGCCGGGACAGGGGTGTCACCCCTCCACTTT. As protein: CASSLSAGTGVSPLHF.

The chain links TRBV7-2 to TRBJ1-2; D unclear. The V gene lost 3 bases and the J gene lost 1 base, with 9 bases spanning the gap. This CDR3 region has 14 residues. Germline V CDR1 and CDR2: SGHTA, FQGNSA. CDR3 loop: CASSLGMLNYGYTF. The CDR3 nucleotides read TGTGCCAGCAGCTTGGGGATGCTTAACTATGGCTACACCTTC.